The 14 T cell receptor beta chains below come from one sample, sequenced in a study of T cell changes during pregnancy in multiple sclerosis. The data were produced by immunoSEQ multiplex PCR, yet TCRdb's version contains in-frame clones alone and is incomplete. Of 40,000 to 45,000 clones in the sample, more than 75% were seen once. The sequences come from CD8+ T cells from peripheral blood mononuclear cells, collected after pregnancy. The source of these receptors is a female donor in good health, enrolled as a control in a pregnancy study.

This chain connects TRBV5-5 to TRBJ1-4, with D unclear. Trimming removed 2 bases at V and 8 bases at J, with 13 bases between. Germline V lookup: CDR1 SGHKS, CDR2 YYEKEE (reference sequence). The CDR3 length is 14 residues. The CDR3 nucleotides are TGTGCCAGCAGCTTAATACGCGGGGAGGAAAAACTGTTTTTT. It translates to CASSLIRGEEKLFF.

The V call is TRBV28, the J call TRBJ1-5, with D perhaps matching TRBD1 (5 bases). Trimming stripped 6 bases from V and 0 bases from J, with 18 bases between. The CDR3 sequence is 17 residues long. CDR1 and CDR2 (germline): MDHEN, SYDVKM. The CDR3 DNA is TGTGCCAGCAGGGCCACGCAGGGCCACTTTAGCAATCAGCCCCAGCATTTT. This gives the protein CASRATQGHFSNQPQHF. Using reference TRBV28 and TRBJ1-5 for the parts outside the CDR3, the full variable domain is DVKVTQSSRYLVKRTGEKVFLECVQDMDHENMFWYRQDPGLGLRLIYFSYDVKMKEKGDIPEGYSVSREKKERFSLILESASTNQTSMYLCASRATQGHFSNQPQHFGDGTRLSIL.

This rearrangement joins TRBV7-3 to TRBJ2-1; D ambiguous. The germline V and J ends were trimmed by 4 bases and 5 bases, with 6 bases remaining between them. Germline values: CDR1 SGHTA, CDR2 FQGTGA. The CDR3 totals 12 residues. This chain's CDR3 is CASSYRDNEQFF. CDR3 bases: TGTGCCAGCAGCTACCGGGACAATGAGCAGTTCTTC.

The chain uses TRBV4-2 and TRBJ2-3; tentatively, D is TRBD2 (6 bases). Between the trimmed V and J ends, which lost 0 bases and 5 bases, there was a span of 15 bases. The V gene's germline CDR1 is LGHNA and CDR2 YNFKEQ. The CDR3 loop spans 16 amino acids. CDR3 residues: CASSQDLTGGGDTQYF. DNA for the CDR3: TGTGCCAGCAGCCAAGATCTAACCGGGGGTGGAGATACGCAGTATTTT.

J is TRBJ1-2 and V is TRBV30; D remains unclear. CDR1 and CDR2 from the germline V gene are GTSNPN and SVGIG (reference sequence). The V and J ends lost 3 bases and 1 base respectively, with 9 bases between them. The length of the CDR3 is 13 residues. In DNA form, the CDR3 reads TGTGCCTGGAGCGTCGACATTAACTATGGCTACACCTTC. It translates to CAWSVDINYGYTF. The variable domain in full, completed from reference TRBV30 and TRBJ1-2, reads SQTIHQWPATLVQPVGSPLSLECTVEGTSNPNLYWYRQAAGRGLQLLFYSVGIGQISSEVPQNLSASRPQDRQFILSSKKLLLSDSGFYLCAWSVDINYGYTFGSGTRLTVV.

This clone was detected only a few times. This sequence joins TRBV9 and TRBJ1-1; TRBD1 is a possible D gene (6 bases). Germline CDR1 reads SGDLS; CDR2 reads YYNGEE. Trimming cost V 3 bases and J 1 base, with 10 bases left between them. The CDR3 length is 14 residues. The DNA of the CDR3 is TGTGCCAGCAGCGAAGGACAGCCGAACACTGAAGCTTTCTTT. Translation: CASSEGQPNTEAFF.

The chain has TRBV29-1 and TRBJ2-1; 8 nucleotides match TRBD1. The germline V gene has CDR1 SQVTM and CDR2 ANQGSEA. This CDR3 contains 14 residues. The V gene end was trimmed by 1 base and the J gene end by 4 bases; junction bases not matched to a gene: 3. The DNA for the CDR3 is TGCAGCGTTGAAGCGGGGACAGGATACAATGAGCAGTTCTTC. Its protein is CSVEAGTGYNEQFF.

The chain couples TRBV15 to TRBJ2-1, with 12 bases lining up with TRBD2. CDR1 LNHNV and CDR2 YYDKDF come from the germline V gene (reference sequence). The junction had 15 bases not matched to a gene; V was cut back by 0 bases and J by 6 bases. This CDR3 region has 20 residues. The CDR3 loop reads CATSREGGLLAGGLPNEQFF. As DNA, the CDR3 is TGTGCCACCAGCAGAGAGGGGGGCCTACTAGCGGGGGGATTGCCCAATGAGCAGTTCTTC.

This chain joins TRBV16 and TRBJ2-4; TRBD1 agrees at 7 bases. The CDR3 runs to 14 residues. Germline CDR1 and CDR2: KGHSY and FQNENV. Trimming at V came to 5 bases and at J to 7 bases, leaving 8 bases not matched to a gene. CDR3 coding DNA: TGTGCCAGCAGCACGACAGGGAGTGGGAACATTCAGTACTTC. Translating it yields CASSTTGSGNIQYF.

V usage is TRBV10-3 and J usage is TRBJ1-2; 7 nucleotides agree with TRBD1. Per the germline V gene, CDR1 is ENHRY and CDR2 is SYGVKD. The CDR3 is 12 amino acids. J lost 3 bases, V lost 9 bases, and 4 bases had no gene match. The CDR3 reads CAIGTDDYGYTF. The CDR3 bases are TGTGCCATAGGGACAGACGACTATGGCTACACCTTC.

The V and J genes are TRBV7-9 and TRBJ2-3, with D maybe TRBD2 (7 bases). Germline-derived CDR1 and CDR2 are SEHNR and FQNEAQ (reference sequence). V lost 7 bases, J lost 1 base, and 9 bases lay in between. The CDR3 is 13 residues long. The CDR3 reads CASIGGGTDTQYF. The CDR3 region has the DNA TGTGCCAGCATAGGGGGGGGCACAGATACGCAGTATTTT.

The J gene is TRBJ2-7, the V gene TRBV19; TRBD2 is a possible D gene (5 bases). This CDR3 is built from 14 residues. Germline V CDR1 and CDR2: LNHDA, SQIVND (reference sequence). V lost 5 bases and J lost 3, with 14 bases in between. Here the CDR3 reads CASSAVRADYEQYF. Here the CDR3 DNA reads TGTGCCAGTAGTGCCGTGCGGGCAGACTACGAGCAGTACTTC.

V is TRBV4-1 and J is TRBJ2-7, with D maybe TRBD1 (5 bases). Germline CDR1 is MGHRA and CDR2 is YSYEKL. Between the trimmed V and J ends, which lost 4 bases and 3 bases, there was a span of 16 bases. The CDR3 is made up of 15 amino acids. CDR3 residues: CASSPLQGTFYEQYF. DNA for the CDR3: TGCGCCAGCAGCCCTCTTCAGGGCACTTTCTACGAGCAGTACTTC.

This clone came up once. This sequence joins TRBV15 and TRBJ1-5; no reliable D call. Germline assignment: CDR1 LNHNV and CDR2 YYDKDF (reference sequence). This CDR3 region has 18 residues. The germline V and J ends were trimmed by 6 bases and 5 bases, with 26 bases remaining between them. CDR3 protein: CATSPRPILAVTDQPQHF. Written as DNA, the CDR3 is TGTGCCACCAGTCCCCGGCCGATACTCGCGGTCACCGATCAGCCCCAGCATTTT.